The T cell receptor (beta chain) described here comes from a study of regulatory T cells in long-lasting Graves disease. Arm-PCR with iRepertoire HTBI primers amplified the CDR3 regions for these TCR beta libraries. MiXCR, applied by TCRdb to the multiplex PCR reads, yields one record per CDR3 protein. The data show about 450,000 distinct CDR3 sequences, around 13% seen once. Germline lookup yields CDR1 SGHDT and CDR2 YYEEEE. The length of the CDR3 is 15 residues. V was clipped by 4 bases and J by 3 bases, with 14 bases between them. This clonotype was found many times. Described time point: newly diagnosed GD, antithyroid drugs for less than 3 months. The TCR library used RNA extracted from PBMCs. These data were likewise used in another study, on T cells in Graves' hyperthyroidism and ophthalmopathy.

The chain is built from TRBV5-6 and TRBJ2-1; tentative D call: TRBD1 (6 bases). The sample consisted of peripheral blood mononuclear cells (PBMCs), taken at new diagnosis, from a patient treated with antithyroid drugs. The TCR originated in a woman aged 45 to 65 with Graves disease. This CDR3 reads CASSPGSGVYNEQFF. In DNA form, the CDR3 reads TGTGCCAGCAGCCCCGGGTCAGGGGTCTACAATGAGCAGTTCTTC.